A selection of T cell receptor beta chains follows, all from one sample in a study of CD8 T cells in Susac syndrome. TCRdb fed the immunoSEQ multiplex PCR reads into MiXCR, producing one record per CDR3 protein. The sample yields about 300,000 distinct CDR3 sequences, about 91% seen once. Sequenced material: CD4+ T cells from PBMCs. The receptors derive from a human donor with multiple sclerosis. The CDR3 runs from the conserved cysteine through the conserved F or W. A D gene is named only where the DNA matches it firmly. Only some rows state a clone size, as once, few, many or a class for expanded clones.

CSVGKRGDEQYF | TGCAGCGTCGGTAAGAGAGGCGATGAGCAGTACTTC | NA | TRBV29-1 | NA | TRBJ2-7
CASGASILAGELFF | TGTGCCAGCGGGGCGTCGATCCTCGCCGGGGAGCTGTTTTTT | NA | TRBV2 | NA | TRBJ2-2
CASSYPGPNGEQFF | TGTGCCAGCAGTTACCCTGGGCCCAATGGCGAACAGTTCTTC | NA | TRBV6-2/TRBV6-3 | NA | TRBJ2-1
CASSFPDRIGFTEAFF | TGTGCCAGCAGCTTCCCCGACAGAATAGGTTTTACTGAAGCTTTCTTT | NA | TRBV11-2 | NA | TRBJ1-1
CASSLAGVPPSYNEQFF | TGTGCCAGCAGCTTGGCCGGAGTTCCTCCTTCCTACAATGAGCAGTTCTTC | NA | TRBV5-6 | NA | TRBJ2-1
CASSYFSPGGGEAFF | TGTGCCAGCAGTTACTTCTCCCCAGGGGGTGGTGAAGCTTTCTTT | TRBD1 | TRBV6-5 | NA | TRBJ1-1
CASSLGTSNSYNEQFF | TGTGCCAGCAGCTTAGGGACTAGCAACTCCTACAATGAGCAGTTCTTC | TRBD2 | TRBV7-9 | NA | TRBJ2-1
CASSPTASIYEQYF | TGTGCCAGCAGCCCGACAGCAAGCATCTACGAGCAGTACTTC | NA | TRBV7-8 | NA | TRBJ2-7
CASSLALLRDHSSYEQYF | TGTGCCAGCAGCTTAGCCCTCCTCCGGGACCATAGCTCCTACGAGCAGTACTTC | NA | TRBV7-9 | NA | TRBJ2-7
CASSRGTSGRSGELFF | TGTGCCAGCAGCCGGGGGACTAGCGGGAGGTCCGGGGAGCTGTTTTTT | TRBD2 | TRBV9 | NA | TRBJ2-2
CSVELALNYGYTF | TGCAGCGTTGAACTGGCGCTTAACTATGGCTACACCTTC | NA | TRBV29-1 | NA | TRBJ1-2
CSGEGQETQYF | TGCTCAGGGGAGGGCCAAGAGACCCAGTACTTC | NA | TRBV20-1 | NA | TRBJ2-5
CATSVGLAPGTDTQYF | TGTGCCACCAGCGTCGGACTAGCGCCGGGCACAGATACGCAGTATTTT | TRBD2 | TRBV15 | NA | TRBJ2-3
CASSLGDPTADTQYF | TGCGCCAGCAGCTTGGGGGACCCAACGGCAGATACGCAGTATTTT | NA | TRBV5-1 | NA | TRBJ2-3
CASSEGGTSFYEQYF | TGCGCCAGCAGTGAGGGGGGGACTTCTTTCTACGAGCAGTACTTC | NA | TRBV5-1 | NA | TRBJ2-7
CASSGGTSGIYEQYF | TGTGCCAGCAGCGGCGGGACTAGCGGGATATACGAGCAGTACTTC | TRBD2 | TRBV7-2 | NA | TRBJ2-7
CASRPQGAGEAFF | TGTGCCAGCAGGCCACAGGGGGCGGGTGAAGCTTTCTTT | TRBD1 | TRBV6-6 | once | TRBJ1-1
CSAARDGLYEQYF | TGCAGCGCGGCTCGGGACGGACTATACGAGCAGTACTTC | NA | TRBV29-1 | NA | TRBJ2-7
CASSLYGERAGANVLTF | TGTGCCAGCAGTTTGTACGGGGAGAGGGCTGGGGCCAACGTCCTGACTTTC | NA | TRBV27 | NA | TRBJ2-6
CSAGRAGLRGGNEQFF | TGCAGTGCGGGCCGAGCGGGACTAAGGGGGGGCAATGAGCAGTTCTTC | NA | TRBV20-1 | NA | TRBJ2-1
CASSRGVGARGTQYF | TGTGCCAGCAGTAGGGGCGTGGGGGCCCGGGGTACGCAGTATTTT | NA | TRBV7-9 | NA | TRBJ2-3
CASSYVRGLYSGANVLTF | TGTGCCAGCAGTTATGTCCGGGGCCTTTATTCTGGGGCCAACGTCCTGACTTTC | NA | TRBV6-5 | NA | TRBJ2-6
CASRLRAPKPMGADTQYF | TGTGCCAGCAGATTAAGGGCCCCAAAACCGATGGGGGCAGATACGCAGTATTTT | NA | TRBV7-2 | once | TRBJ2-3
CASSWESHTEAFF | TGTGCCAGCAGTTGGGAGAGCCACACTGAAGCTTTCTTT | NA | TRBV12-3/TRBV12-4 | NA | TRBJ1-1
CASREGRIFNQPQHF | TGTGCCAGCAGGGAGGGACGGATCTTTAATCAGCCCCAGCATTTT | NA | TRBV12-3/TRBV12-4 | NA | TRBJ1-5
CAWSVTGFGKGFF | TGTGCCTGGAGTGTAACTGGCTTCGGGAAGGGATTCTTC | NA | TRBV30 | NA | TRBJ2-1
CASSELGQSYEQYF | TGTGCCAGCAGTGAATTGGGGCAGTCCTACGAGCAGTACTTC | NA | TRBV25-1 | NA | TRBJ2-7
CASSLVVALADTQYF | TGTGCCAGCAGCTTAGTAGTAGCGTTGGCAGATACGCAGTATTTT | NA | TRBV7-9 | NA | TRBJ2-3
CASSYSTRGEQYF | TGTGCCAGCAGTTACTCGACCAGGGGCGAGCAGTACTTC | NA | TRBV6-6 | NA | TRBJ2-7
CASSVVGAGEAFF | TGTGCCAGCAGCGTAGTGGGGGCGGGGGAAGCTTTCTTT | NA | TRBV9 | NA | TRBJ1-1
CASSPMLAGLRFF | TGTGCCAGCAGTCCTATGCTAGCGGGCCTCCGTTTCTTC | TRBD2 | TRBV12-3/TRBV12-4 | NA | TRBJ2-1